Listed below are T cell receptor delta chains from one sample, sequenced in a study of Vδ1+ human thymocytes. TCRdb made new clone calls on the multiplex PCR reads using CATT. The repertoire holds 80,000 or so delta-chain clones, with about 35% as singletons. Sequences were obtained from Vdelta1+ gamma-delta thymocytes from the thymus. The receptor source for this set is a boy in the first two years of life who had congenital heart surgery. Each CDR3 is given with its conserved first and last residue. Each record gives: V gene, clone size, J gene, CDR3 length, D gene, CDR3 protein, CDR3 DNA. The D gene is left open where the match is weak. Rows may omit the clone size; those that give it use once, few, many or a size class.

>TRDV1|few|TRDJ1|17|TRDD3
CALGEFCTGGYTDKLIF
TGTGCTCTTGGGGAATTCTGTACTGGGGGATACACCGATAAACTCATCTTT
>TRDV2|few|TRDJ1|16|TRDD3
CACEHWGTIQTDKLIF
TGTGCCTGTGAGCACTGGGGAACGATACAGACCGATAAACTCATCTTT
>TRDV1|NA|TRDJ1|22|TRDD3
CALGNSEVFRTSWGRETDKLIF
TGTGCTCTTGGGAACAGCGAGGTATTCCGGACCTCATGGGGGAGAGAAACCGATAAACTCATCTTT
>TRDV1|NA|TRDJ1|16|TRDD2
CALGEPLLPLTDKLIF
TGTGCTCTTGGGGAACCCCTCCTTCCTCTCACCGATAAACTCATCTTT
>TRDV1|NA|TRDJ1|26|TRDD3
CALGELSPEFSYWSAGDTVAKHKLIF
TGTGCTCTTGGGGAACTATCCCCGGAATTCTCCTACTGGTCCGCGGGGGATACGGTTGCTAAACATAAACTCATCTTT
>TRDV1|few|TRDJ1|23|TRDD2
CALGDLLPTSVWGHRKDTDKLIF
TGTGCTCTTGGGGACCTCCTTCCTACGTCCGTGTGGGGACATAGGAAAGACACCGATAAACTCATCTTT
>TRDV1|NA|TRDJ1|23|TRDD3
CALGERSPYLSSGGYPSTDKLIF
TGTGCTCTTGGGGAACGGTCCCCCTATCTTTCCTCTGGGGGATACCCCAGCACCGATAAACTCATCTTT
>TRDV1|NA|TRDJ1|21|TRDD3
CALGNSPIPRLGDTTADKLIF
TGTGCTCTTGGGAATTCCCCAATTCCTCGTCTGGGGGATACCACGGCCGATAAACTCATCTTT
>TRDV1|NA|TRDJ1|25|TRDD3
CALGIKLPPGSILGDTPGSTDKLIF
TGTGCTCTTGGGATAAAACTTCCCCCAGGGTCGATACTGGGGGATACGCCGGGGTCAACCGATAAACTCATCTTT
>TRDV1|few|TRDJ1|14|TRDD2
CALGEFLPTDKLIF
TGTGCTCTTGGGGAGTTCCTACCCACCGATAAACTCATCTTT
>TRDV1|NA|TRDJ1|22|TRDD3
CALGEYSYPGAWGIPVPDKLIF
TGTGCTCTTGGGGAATACTCCTACCCTGGCGCCTGGGGGATACCCGTACCCGATAAACTCATCTTT
>TRDV1|NA|TRDJ1|16|NA
CALGAGTVRDTDKLIF
TGTGCTCTTGGGGCCGGGACGGTCCGGGACACCGATAAACTCATCTTT
>TRDV1|few|TRDJ1|21|NA
CALGGTPLLLGREGRSDKLIF
TGTGCTCTTGGGGGGACCCCCTTGCTACTGGGCAGGGAAGGAAGGTCCGATAAACTCATCTTT
>TRDV1|NA|TRDJ1|23|TRDD3
CALGMLSIPRLVLGDPNTDKLIF
TGTGCTCTTGGGATGCTAAGTATTCCTCGCCTCGTACTGGGGGATCCAAACACCGATAAACTCATCTTT
>TRDV1|NA|TRDJ1|20|NA
CALGEASVFRASEGPHKLIF
TGTGCTCTTGGGGAAGCCAGCGTCTTTCGAGCGTCCGAGGGACCACATAAACTCATCTTT
>TRDV1|NA|TRDJ1|21|TRDD3
CALGEPMFPYLGDTDTDKLIF
TGTGCTCTTGGGGAACCCATGTTCCCCTACCTGGGGGATACTGACACCGATAAACTCATCTTT